This T cell receptor (beta chain) was obtained from a study of human T cells and chemical hapten exposure. Study-wide findings and caveats: TCRs exceeding 1 in 1000 frequency stayed unchanged with DPC sensitization.

Sample time point: healthy volunteer bleed at 6 weeks. Total RNA was isolated from unfractionated whole blood. During construction of the library, unique molecular identifiers were attached to individual cDNA molecules for quantitative, reproducible TCR counting. A single record per CDR3 protein comes from TCRdb applying MiXCR to the RACE reads. The repertoire includes some 65,000 distinct CDR3 sequences, approximately 6.5% of them detected once, and around 3.6% sits in the top ten. In this sample, this clonotype turned up a few times. Its target is not known. CDR1 is SGHDT and CDR2 is YYEEEE in the germline V gene. Trimming cost V 5 bases and J 3 bases; bases outside gene matches: 11. The CDR3 has 16 amino acids.

The TCR comes from a female donor in good health. Some clones in this sample may be carry-over from other donors' samples. V gene TRBV5-6 combines with J gene TRBJ2-1, with 7 positions matching TRBD1. Sequencing was performed on whole blood. The CDR3 loop is CASRPNRGGFYNEQFF. The CDR3 DNA is TGTGCCAGCAGGCCGAACAGGGGCGGGTTCTACAATGAGCAGTTCTTC.